This T cell receptor (beta chain) is from a study of neurological immune-mediated disorders. Findings of the study overall: The highest TCR clonal expansion occurred in HTLV-1-associated myelopathy; multiple sclerosis fell below healthy controls.

A 10-nucleotide random UMI tagged transcripts in template-switch 5'RACE cDNA synthesis. TCRdb reprocessed the 5' RACE reads with MiXCR, giving one entry per CDR3 protein. The repertoire has about 55,000 distinct CDR3 sequences, 4% of them found once; the top ten carry roughly 2%. The sorted libraries started from around 1 million CD4+ or CD8+ T cells. The table lists this clonotype with many counts. Its specificity is unknown. Trimming removed 3 bases from V and 7 bases from J; junction bases left unmatched: 11. CDR3 length: 16 residues. Germline V gives CDR1 MGHRA, CDR2 YSYEKL. This chain uses TRBV4-1 with TRBJ1-2, with 10 bases aligning to TRBD1. The material sequenced was CD4+ T cells from blood. This sequence originates from a middle-aged woman with multiple sclerosis. CDR3 sequence: CASSQGPGDRGSGYTF. The DNA for the CDR3 is TGCGCCAGCAGCCAGGGACCGGGGGACAGGGGAAGTGGCTACACCTTC.